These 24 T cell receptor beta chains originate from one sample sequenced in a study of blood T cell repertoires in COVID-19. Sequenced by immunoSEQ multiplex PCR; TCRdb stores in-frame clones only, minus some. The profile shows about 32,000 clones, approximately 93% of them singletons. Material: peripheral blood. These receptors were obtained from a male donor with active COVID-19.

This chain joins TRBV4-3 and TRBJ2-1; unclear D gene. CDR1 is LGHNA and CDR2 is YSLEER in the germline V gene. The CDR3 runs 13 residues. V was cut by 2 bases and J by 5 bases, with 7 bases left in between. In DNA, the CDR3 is TGCGCCAGCAGCCAAATCGAGGACAATGAGCAGTTCTTC. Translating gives CASSQIEDNEQFF.

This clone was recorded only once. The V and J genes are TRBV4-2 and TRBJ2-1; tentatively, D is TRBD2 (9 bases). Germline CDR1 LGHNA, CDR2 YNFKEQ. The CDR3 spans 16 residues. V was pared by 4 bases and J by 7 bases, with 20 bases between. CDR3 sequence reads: CASSPGGGGARNEQFF. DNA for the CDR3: TGTGCCAGCAGCCCAGGGGGCGGGGGGGCCCGGAATGAGCAGTTCTTC.

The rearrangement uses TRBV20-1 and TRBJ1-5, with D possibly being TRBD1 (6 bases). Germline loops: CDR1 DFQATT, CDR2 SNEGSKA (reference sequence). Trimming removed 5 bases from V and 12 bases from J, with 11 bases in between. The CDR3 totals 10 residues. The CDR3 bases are TGCAGTGCTTGGGACAACATCCAGCATTTT. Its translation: CSAWDNIQHF.

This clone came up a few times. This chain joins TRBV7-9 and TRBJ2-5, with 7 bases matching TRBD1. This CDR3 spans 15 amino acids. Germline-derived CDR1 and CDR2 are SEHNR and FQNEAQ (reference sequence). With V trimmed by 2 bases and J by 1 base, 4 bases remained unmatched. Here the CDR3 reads CASSLYRGTQETQYF. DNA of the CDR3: TGTGCCAGCAGCTTATACAGGGGAACCCAAGAGACCCAGTACTTC.

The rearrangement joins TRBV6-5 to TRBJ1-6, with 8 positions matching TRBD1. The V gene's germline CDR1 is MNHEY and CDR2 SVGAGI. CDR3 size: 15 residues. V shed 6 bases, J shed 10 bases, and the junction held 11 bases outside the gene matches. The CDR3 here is CASRQVGTGSSPLHF. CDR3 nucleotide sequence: TGTGCCAGCAGACAGGTGGGGACAGGTTCCTCACCCCTCCACTTT.

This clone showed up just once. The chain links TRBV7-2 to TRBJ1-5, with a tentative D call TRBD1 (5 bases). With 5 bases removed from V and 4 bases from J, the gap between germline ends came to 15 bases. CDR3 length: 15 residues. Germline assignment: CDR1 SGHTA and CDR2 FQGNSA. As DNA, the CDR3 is TGTGCCAGCAGCCCACATGGGGGGTGGAATCAGCCCCAGCATTTT. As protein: CASSPHGGWNQPQHF.

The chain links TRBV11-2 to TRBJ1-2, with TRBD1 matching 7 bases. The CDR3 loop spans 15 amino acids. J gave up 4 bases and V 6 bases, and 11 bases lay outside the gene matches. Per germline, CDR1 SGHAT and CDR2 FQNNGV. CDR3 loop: CASRQGGSLGYGYTF. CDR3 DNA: TGTGCCAGCAGGCAAGGGGGCAGCCTTGGCTATGGCTACACCTTC.

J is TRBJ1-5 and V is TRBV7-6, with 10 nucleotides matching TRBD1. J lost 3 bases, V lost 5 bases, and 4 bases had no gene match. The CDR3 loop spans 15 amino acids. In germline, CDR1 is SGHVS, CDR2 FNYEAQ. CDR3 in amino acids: CASSAGTGANQPQHF. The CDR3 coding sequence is TGTGCCAGCAGCGCCGGGACAGGGGCCAATCAGCCCCAGCATTTT.

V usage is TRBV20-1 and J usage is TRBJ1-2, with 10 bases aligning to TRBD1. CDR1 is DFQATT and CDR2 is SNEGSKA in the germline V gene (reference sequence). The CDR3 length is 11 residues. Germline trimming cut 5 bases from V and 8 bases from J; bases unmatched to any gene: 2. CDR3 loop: CSARTGGGYTF. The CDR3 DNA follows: TGCAGTGCTCGGACAGGGGGGGGCTACACCTTC.

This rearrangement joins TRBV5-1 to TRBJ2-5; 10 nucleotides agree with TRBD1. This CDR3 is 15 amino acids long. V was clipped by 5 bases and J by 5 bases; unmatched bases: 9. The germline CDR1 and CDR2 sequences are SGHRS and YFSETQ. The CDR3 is CASRLDGQGVETQYF. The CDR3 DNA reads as TGCGCCAGCAGACTGGATGGACAGGGGGTCGAGACCCAGTACTTC. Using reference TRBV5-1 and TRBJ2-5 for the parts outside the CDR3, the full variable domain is KAGVTQTPRYLIKTRGQQVTLSCSPISGHRSVSWYQQTPGQGLQFLFEYFSETQRNKGNFPGRFSGRQFSNSRSEMNVSTLELGDSALYLCASRLDGQGVETQYFGPGTRLLVL.

CDR3 protein: CASILGGTPYEQYF. Here the CDR3 DNA reads TGTGCCAGCATCCTGGGCGGGACTCCCTACGAGCAGTACTTC. The chain recombines TRBV6-6 with TRBJ2-7; TRBD2 is a possible D gene (6 bases). V was trimmed by 7 bases and J by 2 bases, leaving 15 bases between them. CDR1 is MNHNY and CDR2 is SVGAGI in the germline V gene (reference sequence). CDR3 size: 14 residues.

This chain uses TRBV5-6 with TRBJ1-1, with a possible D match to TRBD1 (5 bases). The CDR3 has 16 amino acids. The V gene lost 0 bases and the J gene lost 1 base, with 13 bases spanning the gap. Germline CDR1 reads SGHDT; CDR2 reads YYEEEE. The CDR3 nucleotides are TGTGCCAGCAGCTTGGAAGGGGCCCTGTGGAACACTGAAGCTTTCTTT. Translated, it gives CASSLEGALWNTEAFF.

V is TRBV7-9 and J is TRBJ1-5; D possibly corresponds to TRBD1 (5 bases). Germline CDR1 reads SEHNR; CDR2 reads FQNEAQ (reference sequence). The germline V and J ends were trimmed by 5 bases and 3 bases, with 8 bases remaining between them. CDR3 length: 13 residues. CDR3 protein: CASSQDNNQPQHF. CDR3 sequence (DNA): TGTGCCAGCAGCCAGGACAACAATCAGCCCCAGCATTTT. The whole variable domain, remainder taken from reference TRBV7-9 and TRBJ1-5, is DTGVSQNPRHKITKRGQNVTFRCDPISEHNRLYWYRQTLGQGPEFLTYFQNEAQLEKSRLLSDRFSAERPKGSFSTLEIQRTEQGDSAMYLCASSQDNNQPQHFGDGTRLSIL.

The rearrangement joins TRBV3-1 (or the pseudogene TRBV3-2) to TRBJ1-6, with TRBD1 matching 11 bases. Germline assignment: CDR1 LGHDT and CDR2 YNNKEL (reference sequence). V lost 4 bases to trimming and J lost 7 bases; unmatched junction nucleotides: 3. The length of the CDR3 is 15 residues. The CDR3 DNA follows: TGTGCCAGCAGCCTAGGGACAGGGGGAAATTCACCCCTCCACTTT. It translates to CASSLGTGGNSPLHF.

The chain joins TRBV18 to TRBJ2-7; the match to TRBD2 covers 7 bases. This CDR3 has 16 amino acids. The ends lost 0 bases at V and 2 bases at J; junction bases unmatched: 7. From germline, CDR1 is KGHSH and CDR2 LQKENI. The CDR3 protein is CASSPPGGDVTYEQYF. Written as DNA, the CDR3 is TGTGCCAGCTCACCACCGGGGGGGGACGTAACCTACGAGCAGTACTTC.

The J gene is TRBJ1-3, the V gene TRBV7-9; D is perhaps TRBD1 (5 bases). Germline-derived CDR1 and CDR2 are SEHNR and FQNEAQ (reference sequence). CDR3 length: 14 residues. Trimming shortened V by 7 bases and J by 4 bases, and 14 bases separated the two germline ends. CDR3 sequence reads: CASTGRGSGNTIYF. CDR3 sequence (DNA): TGTGCCAGCACTGGGAGGGGCAGCGGAAACACCATATATTTT.

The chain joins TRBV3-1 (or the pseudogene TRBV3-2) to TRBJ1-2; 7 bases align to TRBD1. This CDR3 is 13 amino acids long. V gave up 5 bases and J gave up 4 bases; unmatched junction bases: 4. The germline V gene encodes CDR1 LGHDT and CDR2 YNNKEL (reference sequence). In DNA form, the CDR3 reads TGTGCCAGCAGCAGGACAGGTGGCTATGGCTACACCTTC. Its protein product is CASSRTGGYGYTF.

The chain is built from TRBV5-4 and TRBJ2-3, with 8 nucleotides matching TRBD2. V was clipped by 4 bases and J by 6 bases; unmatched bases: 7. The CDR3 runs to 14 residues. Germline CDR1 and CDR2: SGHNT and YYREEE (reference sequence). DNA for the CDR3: TGTGCCAGCAGCGAAAGGACTAGCCGGGATACGCAGTATTTT. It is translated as CASSERTSRDTQYF.

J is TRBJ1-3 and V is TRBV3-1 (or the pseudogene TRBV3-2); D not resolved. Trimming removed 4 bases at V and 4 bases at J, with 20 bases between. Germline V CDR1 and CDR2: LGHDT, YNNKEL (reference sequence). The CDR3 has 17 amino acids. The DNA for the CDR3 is TGTGCCAGCAGCCCCTATCTTCGAGTAGCTTTCGGAAACACCATATATTTT. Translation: CASSPYLRVAFGNTIYF.

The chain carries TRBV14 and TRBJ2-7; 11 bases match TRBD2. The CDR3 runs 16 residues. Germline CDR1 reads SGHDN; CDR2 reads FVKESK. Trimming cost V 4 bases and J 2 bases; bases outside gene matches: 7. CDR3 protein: CASSPFIAGGAYEQYF. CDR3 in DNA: TGTGCCAGCAGCCCCTTCATAGCGGGGGGGGCCTACGAGCAGTACTTC.

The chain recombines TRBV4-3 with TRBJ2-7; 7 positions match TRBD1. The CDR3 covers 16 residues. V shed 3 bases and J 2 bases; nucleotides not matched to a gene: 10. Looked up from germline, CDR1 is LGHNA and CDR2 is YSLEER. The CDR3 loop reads CASSQVLWDSTYEQYF. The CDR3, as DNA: TGCGCCAGCAGCCAGGTCCTGTGGGACAGCACCTACGAGCAGTACTTC.

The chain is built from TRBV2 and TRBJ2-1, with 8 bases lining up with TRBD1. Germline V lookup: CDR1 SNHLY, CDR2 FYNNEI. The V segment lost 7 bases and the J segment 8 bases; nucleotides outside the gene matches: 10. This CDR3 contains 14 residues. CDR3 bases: TGTGCCAGCATGGATCGGACAGGGTATGATGAGCAGTTCTTC. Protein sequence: CASMDRTGYDEQFF.

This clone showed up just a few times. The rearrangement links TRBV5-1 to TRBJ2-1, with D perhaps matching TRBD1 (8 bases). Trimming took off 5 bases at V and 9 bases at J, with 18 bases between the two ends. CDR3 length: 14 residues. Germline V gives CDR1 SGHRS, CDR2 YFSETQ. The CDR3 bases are TGCGCCAGCAGTCCACAGGGGGGGTTGCGTGAGCAGTTCTTC. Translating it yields CASSPQGGLREQFF.

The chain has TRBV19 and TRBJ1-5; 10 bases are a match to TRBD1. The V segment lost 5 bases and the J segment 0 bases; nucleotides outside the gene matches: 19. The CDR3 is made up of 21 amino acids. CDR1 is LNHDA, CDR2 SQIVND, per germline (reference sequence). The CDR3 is CASSPARAGTGAFYSNQPQHF. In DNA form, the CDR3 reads TGTGCCAGTAGTCCCGCCCGGGCGGGGACAGGGGCCTTCTATAGCAATCAGCCCCAGCATTTT.